The T cell receptor (beta chain) under discussion was sequenced for a study of blood T cells in healthy people across ages (dated by TCRdb to the mid-2010s). Describing the broader study: In model experiments, roughly one uniquely barcoded TCR beta cDNA molecule per two T cells was captured by template switching. The donors were split into four age groups: young (average about 15 years), middle-aged (39), aged (about 62) and long-lived (roughly 77). The study measured age-related changes in TCR beta repertoire diversity using deep sequencing normalized with unique cDNA molecular identifiers. To avoid experimental bias, donors of different ages were spread randomly across the sequencing lanes. Two additional independent replicas of 1 million unique cDNA reads from the same blood draw were analyzed for two donors (one aged 18 to 30 and one aged 80 or older).

The table lists this clonotype with many counts. Its antigen is unknown. It has no much larger one-base neighbor in the sample; base qualities were not kept. Overall results and qualifications from the work: The CMV infection status of donors was not known, potentially confounding age-related changes in expanded clonotypes. Total diversity estimates from one million sequenced T cells were considered lower bounds and underestimates. Compared with the aged group, the long-lived group had more naive CD4+ T cells, fewer expanded clones and increased TCR diversity, suggesting age selection. The percentage of naive T cells measured by flow cytometry correlated strongly with observed TCR beta diversity. Observed TCR beta diversity per million T cells fell roughly linearly with age, and a significant reduction was already apparent by age approximately 41. Conclusive comparison of naive and antigen-experienced compartments was prevented by the profiling of bulk unsorted PBMCs.

Receptor libraries were prepared by 5' RACE. The sequencing machine was an Illumina HiSeq 2500. A second PCR of roughly 7 to 12 cycles was run with a J-beta primer mix and a sample-barcoded 5' primer. A template-switch 5' adaptor carrying 12 random nucleotides introduced a unique molecular identifier onto each TCR beta cDNA molecule. Each sample yielded at least 3 million CDR3-containing paired-end reads. The Mint cDNA synthesis kit, primed by a TRBC-specific oligonucleotide, was used to synthesize first-strand cDNA from all RNA. After uracil-DNA glycosylase treatment, a first 18-cycle PCR used universal primers M1SS and BC2_uni_R on all cDNA. The study's own analysis went as follows. Each sample was normalized by randomly selecting 1 million high-quality reads, each carrying a distinct molecular identifier. Instead of being binned into consensus sequences, reads that shared molecular identifiers were thrown out. MiTCR, run with a Q25 quality threshold and the strictest error-elimination algorithm, handled CDR3 identification, clonotype clustering and error correction. A nonparametric unseen species model using Euler transformation provided a lower-bound estimate of total TCR beta diversity. The public reads were reanalyzed by TCRdb: fastp trimming at Q25, MiXCR alignment, in-frame beta chains only. Entries that share a CDR3 protein sequence are merged under the most common genes and DNA. In this record, the V and J calls reflect TCRdb's handling and not the investigators' own analysis. The sample has about 730,000 distinct CDR3 sequences on record, roughly two fifths of them singletons. Roughly 20% of the sample comes from the top ten.

Counted from cysteine to phenylalanine, this CDR3 has 11 amino acids. Only the CDR3 part of the read is kept: 33 bases, read in frame from the first base. CDR1 and CDR2 are read off the germline V gene as SNHLY and FYNNEI. The germline ends are 4 bases apart after V is trimmed by 3 bases and J by 5 bases. The roughly 39 donors, aged about 6 to 90 years, were systemically healthy Caucasian individuals from Russia. Roughly 9.5 milliliters of peripheral blood were drawn from each donor into EDTA-treated Vacutainer tubes. Ficoll-Paque density-gradient centrifugation was used to isolate PBMCs, with at least 6 million per sample. Trizol reagent was used to extract total RNA from PBMCs, with at least 5 micrograms per sample. Naive CD45RAhigh/CD27high T cell percentages were measured by flow cytometry on a PBMC aliquot from every donor.

The chain joins TRBV2 to TRBJ1-2; the D gene remains uncertain. The sequence was collected from a woman aged 60-70 years in good health. The sequenced sample consisted of blood. The CDR3 region: CASSDPYGYTF. Read as DNA, the sequence is TGTGCCAGCAGTGACCCATATGGCTACACCTTC.